This TCR beta chain stems from a study of shared T cell receptors in the human thymus. CDR3 length: 16 residues. The V and J ends lost 0 bases and 1 base, in that order; junction bases with no gene match: 3. CDR1 and CDR2 from the germline V gene are MNHEY and SVGAGI. Generated by immunoSEQ multiplex PCR, the TCRdb table keeps only in-frame clones and is missing some. Counted here are about 660,000 clones, over 75% occurring once; the ten biggest clones make up approximately 0.0097%. The sample was also linked to a second study, of human thymus T cells. That paper states: The thymus tissue came from resections taken during corrective heart surgery. It looked as if thymic and blood repertoires used V and J genes in a biased way.

This chain joins TRBV6-5 and TRBJ2-1; 7 positions match TRBD1. The specimen was thymocytes. The sequence derives from a boy under three years old with a congenital heart defect. Here the CDR3 reads CASSYSVTGSYNEQFF. The CDR3 DNA reads as TGTGCCAGCAGTTACTCCGTGACAGGGTCCTACAATGAGCAGTTCTTC.